This T cell receptor (beta chain) was documented in a study of T cell changes during pregnancy in multiple sclerosis. This clone was picked up one time. The data were produced by immunoSEQ multiplex PCR, yet TCRdb's version contains in-frame clones alone and is incomplete. Altogether 45,000 to 50,000 clones are present, 92% being singletons, with the ten largest covering about 0.36%. The CDR3 is 13 amino acids. The V end was cut by 1 base, the J end by 8 bases, with 6 bases between. Germline assignment: CDR1 SGHTA and CDR2 FQGTGA. Sample: CD4+ T cells from peripheral blood mononuclear cells, taken in the second trimester of pregnancy. The gene calls are TRBV7-3 and TRBJ1-6, with D uncertain. The receptor was derived from a female donor in good health, enrolled as a control in a pregnancy study. This CDR3 is CASSLNNDSPLHF. The CDR3 coding sequence is TGTGCCAGCAGCTTAAATAATGATTCACCCCTCCACTTT. The whole variable domain, filled in from reference TRBV7-3 and TRBJ1-6, reads GAGVSQTPSNKVTEKGKYVELRCDPISGHTALYWYRQSLGQGPEFLIYFQGTGAADDSGLPNDRFFAVRPEGSVSTLKIQRTERGDSAVYLCASSLNNDSPLHFGNGTRLTVT.